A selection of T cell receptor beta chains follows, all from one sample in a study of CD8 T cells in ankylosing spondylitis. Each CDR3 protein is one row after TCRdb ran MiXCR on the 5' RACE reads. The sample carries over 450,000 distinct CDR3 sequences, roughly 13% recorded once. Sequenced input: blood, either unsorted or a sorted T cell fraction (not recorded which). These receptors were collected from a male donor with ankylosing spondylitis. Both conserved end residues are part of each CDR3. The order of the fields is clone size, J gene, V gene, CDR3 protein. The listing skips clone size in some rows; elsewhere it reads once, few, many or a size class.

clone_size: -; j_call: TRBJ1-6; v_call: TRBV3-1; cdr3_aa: CASSPVLSSYNSPLHF
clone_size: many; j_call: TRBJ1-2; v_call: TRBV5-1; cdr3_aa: CASSEQGNYGYTF
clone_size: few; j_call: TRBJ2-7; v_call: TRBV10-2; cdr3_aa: CASSESGFAYEQYF
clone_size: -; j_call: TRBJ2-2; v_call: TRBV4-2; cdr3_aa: CASSQGQGLAGGLWGGELFF
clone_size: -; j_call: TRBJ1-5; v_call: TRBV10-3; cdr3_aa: CATSREGAFSDQPQHF
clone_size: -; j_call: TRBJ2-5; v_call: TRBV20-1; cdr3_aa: CSADRTGGGKTQYF
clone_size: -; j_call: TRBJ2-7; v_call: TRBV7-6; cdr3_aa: CASSLYSRDTGVGEQYF
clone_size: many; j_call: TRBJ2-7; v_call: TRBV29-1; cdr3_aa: CSATGSYEQYF
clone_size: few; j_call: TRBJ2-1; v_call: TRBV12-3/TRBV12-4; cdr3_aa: CASSLPGRAINEQFF
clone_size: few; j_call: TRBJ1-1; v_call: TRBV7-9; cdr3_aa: CASSLEGYREAFF
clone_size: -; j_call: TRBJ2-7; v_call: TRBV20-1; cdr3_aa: CSAHNNEQYF
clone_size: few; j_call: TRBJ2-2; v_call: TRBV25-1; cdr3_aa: CASIQDGNTGELFF
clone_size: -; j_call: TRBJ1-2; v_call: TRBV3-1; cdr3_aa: CASSQHLGNGYTF
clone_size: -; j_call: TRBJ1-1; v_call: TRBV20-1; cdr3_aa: CSASINRGGLFSEAFF
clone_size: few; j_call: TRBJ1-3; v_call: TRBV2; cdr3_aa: CASSVEGRENTIYF
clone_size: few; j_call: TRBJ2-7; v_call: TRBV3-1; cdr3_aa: CASSQEGLAGDEQYF
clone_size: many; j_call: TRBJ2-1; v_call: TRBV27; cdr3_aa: CASTPTGSYNEQFF
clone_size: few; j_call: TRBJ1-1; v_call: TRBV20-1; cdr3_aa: CSARDQGRGRTEAFF
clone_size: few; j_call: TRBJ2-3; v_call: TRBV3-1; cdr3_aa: CASSQDTGPTDTQYF
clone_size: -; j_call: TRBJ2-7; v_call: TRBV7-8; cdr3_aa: CASSLVKGRKNEQYF
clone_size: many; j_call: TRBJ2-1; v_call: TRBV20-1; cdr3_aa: CSASPSGIYNEQFF
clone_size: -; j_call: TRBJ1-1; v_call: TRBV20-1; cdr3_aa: CSARDVGLNTEAFF
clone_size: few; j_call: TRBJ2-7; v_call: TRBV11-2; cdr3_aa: CASSPVRDRRSYEQYF
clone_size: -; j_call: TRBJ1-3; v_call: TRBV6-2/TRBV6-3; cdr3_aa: CASSYSFRASTIYF
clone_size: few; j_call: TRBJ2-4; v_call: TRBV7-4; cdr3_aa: CASSLAPGGAKNIQYF
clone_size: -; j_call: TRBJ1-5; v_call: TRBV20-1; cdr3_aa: CSARSAPGQGRNQPQHF
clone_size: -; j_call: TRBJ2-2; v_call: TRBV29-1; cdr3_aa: CSVEDLRQGANTGELFF
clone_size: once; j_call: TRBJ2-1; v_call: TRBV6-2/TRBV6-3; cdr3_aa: CASSYSIRAGGELGEQFF
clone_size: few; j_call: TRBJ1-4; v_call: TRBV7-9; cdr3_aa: CASSPAGRLNEKLFF
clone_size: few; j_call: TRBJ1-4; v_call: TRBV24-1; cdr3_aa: CATTDATNEKLFF
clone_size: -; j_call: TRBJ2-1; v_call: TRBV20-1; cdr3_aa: CSASGGLGNEQFF
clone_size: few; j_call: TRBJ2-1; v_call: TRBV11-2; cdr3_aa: CASSLDGKLAGGNEQFF
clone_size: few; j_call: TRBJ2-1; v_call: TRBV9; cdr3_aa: CASSVRTVPYNEQFF
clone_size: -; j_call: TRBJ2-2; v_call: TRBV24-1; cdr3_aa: CATSDFGPTNTGELFF
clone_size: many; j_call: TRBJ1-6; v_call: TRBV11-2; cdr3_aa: CASSKRTGTAFNSPLHF
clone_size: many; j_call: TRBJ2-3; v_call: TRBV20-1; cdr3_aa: CSRTSGSTSTDTQYF
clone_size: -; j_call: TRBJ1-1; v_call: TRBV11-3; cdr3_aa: CASSFELRAMNTEAFF
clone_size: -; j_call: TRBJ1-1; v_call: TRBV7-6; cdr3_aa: CASSRYNLGAGGTEAFF
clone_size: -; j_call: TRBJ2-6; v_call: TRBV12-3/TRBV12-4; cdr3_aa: CASKGTGYLSGANVLTF
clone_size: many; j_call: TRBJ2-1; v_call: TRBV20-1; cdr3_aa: CSANRVWGDSSYNEQFF
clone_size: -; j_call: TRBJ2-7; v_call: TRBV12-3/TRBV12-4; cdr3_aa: CASSLAQGHEQYF
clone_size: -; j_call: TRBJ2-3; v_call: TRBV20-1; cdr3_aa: CSASFGRSTDTQYF
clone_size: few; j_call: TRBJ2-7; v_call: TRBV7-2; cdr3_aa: CASSSWTGDYEQYF
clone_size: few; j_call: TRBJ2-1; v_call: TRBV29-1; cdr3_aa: CSVEDLIREQFF
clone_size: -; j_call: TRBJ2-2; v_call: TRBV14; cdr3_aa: CASRGANTGELFF
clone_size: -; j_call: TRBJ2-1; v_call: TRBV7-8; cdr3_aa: CASTEERGNYEQFF
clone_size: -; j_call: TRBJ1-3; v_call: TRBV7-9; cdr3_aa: CASTSHIQGSGNTIYF
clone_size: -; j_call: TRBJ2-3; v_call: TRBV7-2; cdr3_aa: CASSFNGRSDTQYF
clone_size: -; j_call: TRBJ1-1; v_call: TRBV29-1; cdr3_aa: CSVSQGGTEAFF
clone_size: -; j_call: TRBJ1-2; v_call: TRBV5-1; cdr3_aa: CASPVGGEHGYTF
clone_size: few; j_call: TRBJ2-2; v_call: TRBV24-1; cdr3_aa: CATSEVGVRGTGELFF
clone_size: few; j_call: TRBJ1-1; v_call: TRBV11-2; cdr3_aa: CASSFTGTGGLTEAFF
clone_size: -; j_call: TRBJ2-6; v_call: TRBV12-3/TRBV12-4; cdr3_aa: CASSLSTAGANVLTF
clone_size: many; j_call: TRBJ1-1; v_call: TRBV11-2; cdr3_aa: CASSLEFLSEAFF
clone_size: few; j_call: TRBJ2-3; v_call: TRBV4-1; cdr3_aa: CASSQEGGGPSGDTQYF
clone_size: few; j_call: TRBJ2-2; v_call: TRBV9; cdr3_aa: CASSVSTGVANTGELFF
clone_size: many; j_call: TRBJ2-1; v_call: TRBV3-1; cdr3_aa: CASSLKTSPPINEQFF